These T cell receptor beta chains were read from a single sample in a study of PD-1 and CTLA-4 blockade in melanoma. Clones were read by immunoSEQ multiplex PCR, and TCRdb kept only the in-frame ones, dropping some. In the table there are some 33,000 clones, around 89% of which are singletons. The sample in question was CD8+ T cells from peripheral blood, obtained from a patient given anti-PD-1 treatment. These receptors all come from a human donor with melanoma. CDR3s include the opening cysteine and the closing phenylalanine or tryptophan. Each record gives: V gene, D gene, J gene, CDR3 length, CDR3 protein. A D gene is named only where the DNA matches it firmly.

TRBV6-1	TRBD1	TRBJ2-7	13	CASRSDRTYEQYF
TRBV4-3	-	TRBJ2-2	15	CASSQDGVNTGELFF
TRBV6-5	-	TRBJ2-7	11	CASSWGYEQYF
TRBV7-9	-	TRBJ2-1	16	CASTPGSGSSYNEQFF
TRBV9	-	TRBJ2-1	15	CASSVERDRHNEQFF
TRBV5-4	-	TRBJ2-7	12	CASSLGGSEQYF
TRBV28	-	TRBJ1-1	12	CASSPWGSEAFF
TRBV25-1	-	TRBJ2-7	14	CASSAPGLSYEQYF
TRBV13	TRBD1	TRBJ1-5	14	CASSEGGGRQPQHF
TRBV6-2/TRBV6-3	-	TRBJ2-3	14	CASSLGPGTDTQYF
TRBV6-5	-	TRBJ1-2	13	CASPQPGRPGYTF
TRBV6-1	TRBD1	TRBJ1-5	15	CASSERGRGDQPQHF
TRBV11-3	-	TRBJ2-6	15	CASSEGGSGANVLTF
TRBV7-2	-	TRBJ2-5	15	CASSGQTTVPETQYF
TRBV6-5	-	TRBJ1-1	12	CASNQGTSEAFF
TRBV19	-	TRBJ1-1	13	CATWGGMGTEAFF
TRBV27	-	TRBJ1-1	11	CASAWGTEAFF
TRBV2	TRBD1	TRBJ1-5	14	CASLGQGSNQPQHF
TRBV7-3	-	TRBJ1-1	15	CASSKTGSYNTEAFF
TRBV13	TRBD2	TRBJ2-3	15	CASSSRGGSTDTQYF
TRBV27	-	TRBJ1-1	13	CASSRGRSFEAFF
TRBV19	TRBD1	TRBJ1-6	15	CASTGQGAPNSPLHF
TRBV13	-	TRBJ2-1	14	CASSLGRGRVEQFF
TRBV5-5	TRBD1	TRBJ1-2	18	CASSWVGDRGLENYGYTF
TRBV4-1	-	TRBJ1-2	13	CASSQGAGYGYTF
TRBV4-2	-	TRBJ2-1	12	CASSSTMDEQFF
TRBV5-4	-	TRBJ1-1	12	CASSLMGGWAFF
TRBV5-3	-	TRBJ1-6	18	CARSPRSGEGTYNSPLHF
TRBV4-1	-	TRBJ2-7	14	CASSQDASGLEQYF
TRBV6-5	TRBD1	TRBJ2-1	15	CASSPGQGIYNEQFF
TRBV7-8	-	TRBJ2-2	14	CASSLGTNTGELFF
TRBV7-8	-	TRBJ2-4	15	CASSARRGHKDIQYF
TRBV28	TRBD1	TRBJ1-2	13	CASSPRDSYGYTF
TRBV9	-	TRBJ1-2	9	CASSDGYTF
TRBV5-6	-	TRBJ2-7	12	CASSLLGYEQYF
TRBV19	-	TRBJ1-4	13	CASSPSGVEKLFF
TRBV9	TRBD1	TRBJ2-7	15	CASSVEGTASYEQYF
TRBV7-7	-	TRBJ2-3	16	CASRSPGHGWSDTQYF
TRBV7-2	-	TRBJ1-5	12	CASSLATQPQHF
TRBV7-9	-	TRBJ1-1	12	CASSLSYTEAFF
TRBV2	TRBD1	TRBJ2-7	14	CASRPGQGAHEQYF
TRBV7-6	-	TRBJ1-6	18	CASSSGSLPSSYNSPLHF
TRBV28	TRBD1	TRBJ1-1	15	CASSYQGGGRTEAFF
TRBV9	-	TRBJ1-3	14	CASSLGQSGNTIYF
TRBV12-5	TRBD1	TRBJ2-1	14	CASGLGQGEDEQFF
TRBV6-2/TRBV6-3	-	TRBJ2-7	18	CASSYHTGQGPQGYEQYF
TRBV9	TRBD1	TRBJ1-1	16	CASSVSDRGMRTEAFF
TRBV30	-	TRBJ2-3	14	CAWSVERSTDTQYF
TRBV5-4	-	TRBJ2-5	15	CASSSQGGSQETQYF
TRBV19	-	TRBJ2-1	13	CASSIENSREQFF
TRBV30	-	TRBJ2-7	12	CAWSVIGYEQYF
TRBV14	TRBD1	TRBJ1-4	15	CASSRGTATFEKLFF
TRBV5-6	TRBD1	TRBJ1-5	14	CASSLGDRVQPQHF
TRBV6-6	TRBD1	TRBJ2-7	16	CASSGSGTGVPYEQYF
TRBV5-4	-	TRBJ1-3	16	CASSLRAEEGGNTIYF
TRBV29-1	-	TRBJ1-1	13	CSVTTDKNTEAFF
TRBV4-1	TRBD1	TRBJ1-5	20	CASSQGPGTGSYIRYQPQHF
TRBV6-5	-	TRBJ1-1	15	CASSYGGRGVPEAFF
TRBV9	TRBD2	TRBJ2-1	15	CASSVVPGGPDEQFF
TRBV27	-	TRBJ2-3	14	CASTSSGRLYTQYF